The clone carrying this TCR beta chain has more than one count but fewer than ten. This entry is derived from a study of CD8+ T cells in alopecia areata. cDNA reverse transcribed from extracted RNA served as the sequencing template. Assay: immunoSEQ multiplex PCR; the TCRdb copy retains only in-frame clones and omits some. The repertoire consists of 98,000 or so clones, with around 55% occurring once and the leading ten covering around 20%. Researchers picked out CD4+ and CD8+ T cells from PBMCs by sorting. Sequenced input: CD8+ T cells sorted from blood. The TCR comes from a human donor in good health.

The DNA of the CDR3 is TGCGCCAGCAGCCAGAGGACAGGACCCTACAATGAGCAGTTCTTC. It is translated as CASSQRTGPYNEQFF. The chain joins TRBV4-3 to TRBJ2-1, with 7 bases identical to TRBD1. The germline gives CDR1 LGHNA, CDR2 YSLEER. V shed 3 bases and J 2 bases; nucleotides not matched to a gene: 4. This CDR3 is built from 15 residues.